Each of the 19 T cell receptor beta chains below was sequenced from the same sample in a study of T cells in Graves' hyperthyroidism and ophthalmopathy (dated by TCRdb to about 2019). Library prep was done by multiplex PCR. The sequencer was an Illumina HiSeq 2000. The TCR beta CDR3 regions were amplified from the RNA transcripts. The TCR CDR3 was subjected to a first round of RT-PCR using the HTBI primer set and the Qiagen OneStep RT-PCR kit. The raw public data were reprocessed by TCRdb itself: fastp quality trimming at Q25, MiXCR clonotype calling, in-frame beta chains only. Identical CDR3 proteins give one entry, which carries the most common genes and DNA. Here the sample has hundreds of thousands of distinct CDR3 sequences; about a fifth occur a single time. The leading ten clones occupy about 34% of the sample. Material for sequencing was blood. The receptor set was obtained from a man under 40 with Graves' ophthalmopathy.

The chain carries TRBV5-5 and TRBJ2-3; the D is unclear. Germline-derived CDR1 and CDR2 are SGHKS and YYEKEE (reference sequence). Between the trimmed V and J ends, which lost 1 base and 1 base, there was a span of 4 bases. The CDR3 is made up of 13 amino acids. The CDR3 DNA is TGTGCCAGCAGCTTGATGGGCACAGATACGCAGTATTTT. It encodes CASSLMGTDTQYF. The full variable domain, with the rest looked up from reference TRBV5-5 and TRBJ2-3, is DAGVTQSPTHLIKTRGQQVTLRCSPISGHKSVSWYQQVLGQGPQFIFQYYEKEERGRGNFPDRFSARQFPNYSSELNVNALLLGDSALYLCASSLMGTDTQYFGPGTRLTVL.

V is TRBV19 and J is TRBJ2-2, with D perhaps matching TRBD2 (6 bases). Trimming removed 5 bases at V and 6 bases at J, with 16 bases between. Per germline, CDR1 LNHDA and CDR2 SQIVND (reference sequence). The CDR3 is 15 amino acids. CDR3 DNA sequence: TGTGCCAGTAGTTTACTATCGGGAGCGGCCGGGGAGCTGTTTTTT. Protein: CASSLLSGAAGELFF.

Ten or more counts support this clonotype. The DNA for the CDR3 is TGTGCCAGCAGCTCCGGGCACTCCCGATACGAGCAGTACTTC. Protein product: CASSSGHSRYEQYF. This chain uses TRBV11-2 with TRBJ2-7, with D hard to call. The CDR3 covers 14 residues. Trimming pared 4 bases from V and 4 bases from J, leaving 14 bases between. CDR1 and CDR2 (germline): SGHAT, FQNNGV.

This clonotype was counted a few times. The rearrangement uses TRBV19 and TRBJ1-1, with 8 nucleotides matching TRBD1. The CDR3 length is 15 residues. Germline CDR1 reads LNHDA; CDR2 reads SQIVND (reference sequence). V lost 5 bases to trimming and J lost 1 base; unmatched junction nucleotides: 6. Here the CDR3 reads CASSFGTGKNTEAFF. CDR3 nucleotide sequence: TGTGCCAGTAGTTTTGGGACAGGAAAGAACACTGAAGCTTTCTTT.

Comments on this clonotype: A much larger clone lies one base from this, so it may be a read error. This chain connects TRBV24-1 to TRBJ2-3; 14 bases align to TRBD2. Germline V gives CDR1 KGHDR, CDR2 SFDVKD. This CDR3 is 16 amino acids long. V gave up 3 bases and J gave up 6 bases; unmatched junction bases: 4. CDR3 in DNA: TGTGCCACCAGTGATACGGGACTAGCGGGAGTGGATACGCAGTATTTT. It specifies CATSDTGLAGVDTQYF.

This clonotype was recorded many times. The chain has TRBV28 and TRBJ2-5; TRBD2 matches at 12 bases. After removal of 6 bases from V and 5 bases from J, the junction contained 10 bases not matched to a gene. This CDR3 has 16 amino acids. Looked up from germline, CDR1 is MDHEN and CDR2 is SYDVKM. CDR3 sequence reads: CASRPRTSGIEETQYF. CDR3 nucleotides: TGTGCCAGCAGGCCTAGGACTAGCGGGATTGAGGAGACCCAGTACTTC.

This clonotype has a single count. CDR3 residues: CSALSLNTGELFF. The CDR3 region has the DNA TGCAGTGCCTTATCTTTAAACACCGGGGAGCTGTTTTTT. The chain is built from TRBV20-1 and TRBJ2-2, with D hard to call. V was pared by 6 bases and J by 2 bases, with 10 bases between. CDR3 length equals 13 residues. Germline V gene sequence: CDR1 DFQATT, CDR2 SNEGSKA (reference sequence).

At least ten counts were recorded for this clonotype. The V and J genes are TRBV28 and TRBJ1-1; D unclear. The germline V gene encodes CDR1 MDHEN and CDR2 SYDVKM. The CDR3 runs 13 residues. V lost 5 bases and J lost 1, with 8 bases in between. The CDR3 reads CASSPGRNTEAFF. The DNA of the CDR3 is TGTGCCAGCAGTCCCGGCCGGAACACTGAAGCTTTCTTT. The variable domain in full, with the rest retrieved from reference TRBV28 and TRBJ1-1, is DVKVTQSSRYLVKRTGEKVFLECVQDMDHENMFWYRQDPGLGLRLIYFSYDVKMKEKGDIPEGYSVSREKKERFSLILESASTNQTSMYLCASSPGRNTEAFFGQGTRLTVV.

This sequence joins TRBV18 and TRBJ2-7, with TRBD2 matching over 7 bases. V was pared by 2 bases and J by 9 bases, with 10 bases of the junction left unmatched. Germline V gives CDR1 KGHSH, CDR2 LQKENI. The CDR3 length is 14 residues. The CDR3 DNA follows: TGTGCCAGCTCACCAGGGGGGGACCTCGGGGCGCAGTACTTC. It encodes CASSPGGDLGAQYF.

In its sample, this clonotype was seen once. The chain has TRBV6-1 and TRBJ2-2; 10 bases match TRBD2. Germline lookup yields CDR1 MNHNS and CDR2 SASEGT. The trim removed 6 bases at V and 2 bases at J, leaving 9 bases unmatched. The CDR3 is 17 amino acids. CDR3 region: CASSQYGLAVNTGELFF. The CDR3 DNA follows: TGTGCCAGCAGCCAATACGGACTAGCGGTTAACACCGGGGAGCTGTTTTTT.

The sample holds a few counts of this clonotype. This chain links TRBV20-1 with TRBJ2-7, with 9 bases lining up with TRBD2. V trimming: 3 bases; J trimming: 2 bases; junction bases outside the gene matches: 5. Germline V gene data show CDR1 as DFQATT and CDR2 as SNEGSKA (reference sequence). CDR3 length equals 14 residues. Here the CDR3 DNA reads TGCAGTGCTAGTTCAGCGGGAGGCCCCTACGAGCAGTACTTC. It translates to CSASSAGGPYEQYF.

There are a few counts of this clonotype. The V call is TRBV20-1, the J call TRBJ2-3, with no clear D. Germline V CDR1 and CDR2: DFQATT, SNEGSKA (reference sequence). V was clipped by 6 bases and J by 4 bases, with 8 bases between them. CDR3 length: 11 residues. In DNA, the CDR3 is TGCAGTGCCCGGAAGTCAGATACGCAGTATTTT. The encoded protein is CSARKSDTQYF.

This clonotype was seen more than once but under ten times. The chain carries TRBV12-3 or TRBV12-4 and TRBJ2-2, with 11 bases identical to TRBD2. The trim removed 6 bases at V and 6 bases at J, leaving 15 bases unmatched. CDR3 length: 18 residues. CDR3 bases: TGTGCCAGCAGCCGGAGAGGCTTAGCGGGAGGGGGAGCCGGGGAGCTGTTTTTT. It encodes CASSRRGLAGGGAGELFF.

The genes are TRBV19 and TRBJ2-1; 9 nucleotides line up with TRBD2. CDR1 LNHDA and CDR2 SQIVND come from the germline V gene (reference sequence). This CDR3 has 15 residues. V was clipped by 3 bases and J by 5 bases; unmatched bases: 5. The DNA of the CDR3 is TGTGCCAGTAGTATTTGGCGGGAGGGCCACAATGAGCAGTTCTTC. It yields the protein CASSIWREGHNEQFF.

This clonotype was counted a few times. The rearrangement joins TRBV7-9 to TRBJ2-7, with TRBD1 matching 8 bases. V lost 4 bases, J lost 5 bases, and 10 bases stayed unmatched. CDR3 length: 15 amino acids. The germline V gene has CDR1 SEHNR and CDR2 FQNEAQ (reference sequence). CDR3 DNA sequence: TGTGCCAGCAGCTCATCAATACAGGGGGTCCACGAGCAGTACTTC. Amino acid sequence: CASSSSIQGVHEQYF.

This clonotype was seen only a few times. The CDR3 DNA is TGTGCCAGCAGTGAAATGGGGCGAGGGAGCTACGAGCAGTACTTC. Translated: CASSEMGRGSYEQYF. V usage is TRBV6-1 and J usage is TRBJ2-7; D assignment may be TRBD1 or TRBD2 (5 bases each). The CDR3 is made up of 15 amino acids. Germline values: CDR1 MNHNS, CDR2 SASEGT. Trimming shortened V by 2 bases and J by 3 bases, and 14 bases separated the two germline ends.

In its sample, this clonotype was seen many times. The chain recombines TRBV30 with TRBJ1-1, with 7 bases lining up with TRBD1. The CDR3 loop spans 18 amino acids. J was trimmed by 0 bases and V by 5 bases; bases with no gene match: 18. Germline CDR1 reads GTSNPN; CDR2 reads SVGIG (reference sequence). CDR3 sequence reads: CAWGGGTATYGMNTEAFF. The CDR3 region has the DNA TGTGCCTGGGGCGGCGGGACAGCGACATATGGTATGAACACTGAAGCTTTCTTT. Full variable domain (rest looked up from reference TRBV30 and TRBJ1-1): SQTIHQWPATLVQPVGSPLSLECTVEGTSNPNLYWYRQAAGRGLQLLFYSVGIGQISSEVPQNLSASRPQDRQFILSSKKLLLSDSGFYLCAWGGGTATYGMNTEAFFGQGTRLTVV.

The rearrangement joins TRBV9 to TRBJ2-5; 7 bases agree with TRBD2. The CDR3 is 14 amino acids. Germline V gene lookup returns CDR1 SGDLS and CDR2 YYNGEE. Trimming removed 4 bases from V and 4 bases from J; junction bases left unmatched: 7. The CDR3: CASSPRWGGETQYF. The DNA for the CDR3 is TGTGCCAGCAGCCCGCGGTGGGGGGGAGAGACCCAGTACTTC. Full variable domain (remainder filled in from reference TRBV9 and TRBJ2-5): DSGVTQTPKHLITATGQRVTLRCSPRSGDLSVYWYQQSLDQGLQFLIQYYNGEERAKGNILERFSAQQFPDLHSELNLSSLELGDSALYFCASSPRWGGETQYFGPGTRLLVL.

This clonotype was observed a few times. The chain couples TRBV12-3 or TRBV12-4 to TRBJ2-2, with 9 bases that match TRBD1. The CDR3 spans 15 residues. V lost 5 bases to trimming and J lost 4 bases; unmatched junction nucleotides: 5. CDR3: CASSTGGEVTGELFF. The CDR3 nucleotides read TGTGCCAGCAGTACAGGGGGCGAAGTCACCGGGGAGCTGTTTTTT.